This TCR beta chain was profiled in a study of CD8 T cells in Susac syndrome. Study information: Patients with Susac syndrome were therapy-naive, taking corticosteroids, with some also receiving intravenous immunoglobulin, or taking intravenous immunoglobulin alone at the time their blood was drawn.

TCR beta sequencing covered blood CD8+ and CD4+ T cells. Negative isolation was applied to CD8+ and CD4+ T cells, and FACS enrichment was applied to TEMRA cells. The RNA input was about 0.5 to 1 ug, and it was reverse transcribed with random hexamers. Each CDR3 protein gets one entry after TCRdb re-called the immunoSEQ multiplex PCR reads with MiXCR. The sample lists roughly 140,000 distinct CDR3 sequences, roughly 95% occurring once. J was trimmed by 3 bases and V by 0 bases; bases with no gene match: 6. Germline CDR1 reads DFQATT; CDR2 reads SNEGSKA (reference sequence). There are 16 residues in the CDR3.

The receptor's source is a human donor with Susac syndrome. Sequencing was done on a sample of CD4+ T cells from PBMCs. The chain joins TRBV20-1 to TRBJ2-2, with 8 positions matching TRBD2. The CDR3 bases are TGCAGTGCTAGAGATGTAGCGGGATTTTACACCGGGGAGCTGTTTTTT. It encodes CSARDVAGFYTGELFF.